This T cell receptor beta chain appears in the sequencing data of a study of blood T cell repertoires in COVID-19. The CDR3 runs to 17 residues. The recovered donors of Cohort 3 showed two negative PCRs, clearance, or symptom resolution. Methods used by the authors: Estimation of nucleated cell counts relied on the amplification of reference gene primers. This table comes from immunoSEQ multiplex PCR, and its TCRdb copy is limited to in-frame clones, with some not included. V and J calls and clone size are as listed in that table; D and trimming were resolved from the DNA. The sample consists of 390,000 or so clones, just under 90% of them appearing once.

The source of this sequence is a woman aged 50 to 60 who had recovered from COVID-19. Sequenced input: PBMCs or T cells enriched from blood (not recorded which). The V and J genes are TRBV21-1 and TRBJ2-1; TRBD1, the table's D call, lacks a check against the DNA. TRBV21-1 is labeled a pseudogene. CDR3 protein: CASSAEDSIPFYNEQFF. In nucleotides, the CDR3 is TGTGCCAGCAGCGCAGAGGACAGTATTCCTTTCTACAATGAGCAGTTCTTC.